This T cell receptor (beta chain) was sequenced in a study of T cell responses to AZD1222 COVID-19 vaccine. The CDR3 is 16 residues long. The V gene's germline CDR1 is SGHTA and CDR2 FQGTGA. V trimming: 1 base; J trimming: 4 bases; junction bases outside the gene matches: 8. Assay: immunoSEQ multiplex PCR; the TCRdb copy retains only in-frame clones and omits some. The sample holds some 170,000 clones, about nine tenths seen once. The source material was peripheral blood, sampled 28 days after the second AZD1222 dose. This TCR was sampled from an adult who received the AZD1222 COVID-19 vaccine. This chain connects TRBV7-3 to TRBJ2-3; 7 bases fit TRBD2. CDR3 loop: CASSLSGGSPPDTQYF. CDR3 in DNA: TGTGCCAGCAGCTTAAGCGGCGGGAGCCCCCCAGATACGCAGTATTTT. Full variable domain (outside the CDR3, taken from reference TRBV7-3 and TRBJ2-3): GAGVSQTPSNKVTEKGKYVELRCDPISGHTALYWYRQSLGQGPEFLIYFQGTGAADDSGLPNDRFFAVRPEGSVSTLKIQRTERGDSAVYLCASSLSGGSPPDTQYFGPGTRLTVL.